These 3 T cell receptor beta chains were sequenced from one sample in a study of blood T cell repertoires in COVID-19 (dated by TCRdb to 2018 to 2020). Libraries were constructed by the immunoSEQ multiplex PCR assay. This immuneACCESS table, as held by TCRdb, lists in-frame sequences with V and J called but not all clones. Of the missing ones, under half trace to an unresolved V gene in checked studies; the others have no known cause. This sample gives a few hundred thousand clones in total; approximately 83% of them show up just once. The top ten constitute under 3.5% of the sample. The specimen was PBMCs or T cells enriched from blood (not recorded which). These receptors were collected from a woman in her fifties or sixties who had recovered from COVID-19.

The chain joins TRBV7-9 to TRBJ2-1; 8 bases fit TRBD2. CDR1 and CDR2 from the germline V gene are SEHNR and FQNEAQ (reference sequence). Trimming cost V 4 bases and J 1 base; bases outside gene matches: 6. This CDR3 is built from 16 residues. The CDR3 sequence is CASSSGSGSSYNEQFF. The CDR3 bases are TGTGCCAGCAGCTCAGGGAGCGGGAGTTCCTACAATGAGCAGTTCTTC.

The J gene is TRBJ1-5, the V gene TRBV21-1; the table gives TRBD1 as D, unverified against the DNA. TRBV21-1 constitutes a pseudogene. The length of the CDR3 is 17 residues. The CDR3 loop reads CASSKVRGTYSNQPQHF. CDR3 sequence (DNA): TGTGCCAGCAGCAAAGTTAGGGGGACATATAGCAATCAGCCCCAGCATTTT.

This clone was detected only a few times. The chain uses TRBV2 and TRBJ1-3, with 7 nucleotides matching TRBD1. This CDR3 is 16 amino acids long. V dropped 2 bases and J dropped 3; count of bases not matched to a gene: 7. Germline values: CDR1 SNHLY, CDR2 FYNNEI. The DNA for the CDR3 is TGTGCCAGCAGTGAATCCCAGGGGGACTTTGGAAACACCATATATTTT. Translated: CASSESQGDFGNTIYF.